The sequence of this T cell receptor beta chain was determined in a study of sequential checkpoint blockade in melanoma. Treatment described: randomized to nivolumab then ipilimumab (arm A) or the reverse (arm B). Sorted cells were live CD3+CD8+, lacking CD19 and CD56, from PBMCs. A word on this clone: Other DNA sequences from this sample encode an identical CDR3 as well.

Assay: immunoSEQ multiplex PCR; the TCRdb copy retains only in-frame clones and omits some. The sample has approximately 20,000 clones, around two thirds seen once. Specimen: CD8+ T cells sorted from blood (inferred from file names), collected from a patient given nivolumab and ipilimumab in sequence. The receptor comes from a human donor with melanoma.

The CDR3 sequence: CASSLLRTQRTVEAFF. In DNA form, the CDR3 reads TGTGCCAGCAGCTTACTAAGGACCCAGCGGACAGTTGAAGCTTTCTTT. The rearrangement links TRBV13 to TRBJ1-1, with D tentatively TRBD1 (6 bases). The V and J ends lost 2 bases and 7 bases respectively, with 20 bases between them. The CDR3 extends over 16 amino acids. Germline V gene data show CDR1 as PRHDT and CDR2 as FYEKMQ (reference sequence).